The clone carrying this T cell receptor beta chain was counted only a few times. The record originates from a study of response to subunit inactivated influenza vaccine. The V end lost 1 base, the J end lost 4 bases, and 7 bases lay between the germline ends. This CDR3 region has 14 residues. Germline V CDR1 and CDR2: SGHAT, FQNNGV. In TCRdb, the RT-PCR reads were re-called with MiXCR into one record per CDR3 protein. Among about 540,000 distinct CDR3 sequences listed, approximately 24% were seen once. A further study also used this sample, focusing on T cells expressing NK-cell markers. That work contributes: UMIs accompanied the 5'RACE template switching by which TCR beta cDNA was made. Dominant NKG2C+ clonotype frequencies of roughly 1.0-7.0% of CD8+ T cells were measured in about six donors. Specificity for HCMV among expanded NKG2C+ T cell clones was not established.

V usage is TRBV11-2 and J usage is TRBJ2-2; a weak D match, TRBD1 (5 bases). Sequences were derived from CD4+ T cells sorted from PBMCs, sampled roughly 12 days after vaccination. The source is a man in his fifties or sixties who received an inactivated influenza vaccine. The CDR3 region is CASSLGGATGELFF. The CDR3 nucleotides read TGTGCCAGCAGCTTAGGTGGGGCCACCGGGGAGCTGTTTTTT.